This TCR beta chain was obtained from a study of OX40 agonist ivuxolimab in advanced cancers. Method: immunoSEQ multiplex PCR; TCRdb's copy keeps in-frame clones and lacks some. The repertoire includes under 90,000 clones, 84% of them detected once, and over 2% sits in the top ten. This CDR3 region has 15 residues. The germline V gene has CDR1 LNHDA and CDR2 SQIVND (reference sequence). The V and J ends lost 8 bases and 0 bases respectively, with 15 bases between them. The specimen comprised CD4+ or CD8+ T cells sorted from blood, sampled in a trial of the OX40 agonist ivuxolimab. The clonotype comes from an adult with an advanced solid tumor such as melanoma, head and neck, liver or kidney cancer. The chain employs TRBV19 and TRBJ2-3, with D possibly being TRBD2 (6 bases). The CDR3 loop is CASSPERGSTDTQYF. Here the CDR3 DNA reads TGTGCCAGTTCTCCTGAACGGGGGAGCACAGATACGCAGTATTTT.